This TCR beta chain was recorded in a study of vaccination and CD4 T cells after COVID-19 (dated by TCRdb to between 2021 and 2023). Regarding the complete study: Convalescent patients had a positive SARS-CoV-2 result on nasal swab PCR, and of these patients, some ten had mild disease and one had severe disease. Six males and four females were included in the convalescent cohort, with two Hispanic individuals, seven Caucasians, two Asians and one multiracial person represented. Participants got two doses of the Pfizer-BioNTech BNT162b2 vaccine (n=8) or two doses of the Moderna mRNA-1273 vaccine (n=2). Post-COVID blood samples from convalescent patients were collected a median of about 110 days after diagnosis, with a range of 35 to 161 days. Post-vaccine blood samples were obtained a median of approximately 70 days after the second vaccine dose, with a range of roughly 14 to 241 days. Overlapping spike peptide pools from SARS-CoV-2 and from the common cold coronaviruses HCoV-NL63, HCoV-OC43 and HCoV-229E were used as culture stimuli. As controls, cultures received a CEFX viral epitope pool (the positive control), an HIV-1 Nef peptide pool (the negative control), or no peptide at all. In nine to eleven COVID-19 convalescent patients and a few infection-naive healthy vaccine recipients, researchers compared the spike-specific CD4+ TCR repertoire from before mRNA vaccination with the repertoire from after.

Broad study findings and their caveats: Relatively few convalescent patients were included in the study, and early timepoints after natural infection were not analyzed. Nearly all vaccine-specific clones in convalescent patients (304 of 307) were mono-reactive for SARS-CoV-2 spike rather than cross-reactive with common cold coronaviruses. The median count of SARS-CoV-2-reactive clonotypes went up from 21 after infection to about 41 after vaccination, although the change was not significant. In convalescent patients, a median around 86% of post-vaccine SARS-CoV-2-reactive clones were detected only after vaccination, suggesting vaccine-specific priming.

This clonotype occurred a few times. No cognate antigen has been identified for it. No base quality values were provided; no much bigger clone lies one nucleotide off. The treatment or condition label of this sample denotes: approximately 11-day PBMC culture with coronavirus spike peptide pools or control peptides (ViraFEST assay). To expand antigen-specific T cells with peptide pools and then pick out the expanded clonotypes through TCR sequencing, the study relied on the ViraFEST assay. The positive SARS-CoV-2 PCR tests of the convalescent patients were dated from March to December 2020, before the Alpha, Beta and Delta variants emerged in the United States. Over 1.5 million PBMCs per well were cultured in IMDM with roughly 5% human AB serum and 8.5 to 10 IU/ml IL-2, plus 10 ug/ml peptide pools. Half of the culture medium was replaced with fresh IL-2-containing medium on days 3 and 7. CD4+ T cells were isolated after approximately ten days of culture through negative selection using the EasySep CD4+ T cell isolation kit. Ficoll-Paque Plus gradient centrifugation was used to isolate PBMCs from whole blood, and the isolated PBMCs were then either used fresh or cryopreserved at -140C. Culture conditions were generally each tested in triplicate wells.

The germline V gene (reference sequence) specifies DFQATT as CDR1 and SNEGSKA as CDR2. CDR3 length: 13 amino acids, cysteine to phenylalanine. The entry retains the CDR3 DNA only, 39 bases that are in frame from base 1. The junction shows trimming of 6 bases on V and 0 bases on J, plus 10 bases between the germline ends. Library construction relied on PCR. At the Johns Hopkins FTIC core, DNA from the cultured CD4+ T cells underwent TCR sequencing with the Oncomine TCR Beta short-read assay. The QIAamp micro DNA kit was used to extract genomic DNA from the cultured CD4+ T cells. The Oncomine TCR Beta libraries from cultured CD4+ T cells were pooled using unique dual indexes and then sequenced on an Illumina iSeq 100. In the original analysis: Non-productive sequences were filtered out, and CDR3s that did not start with C, did not end with F or W, or were shorter than 7 amino acids were discarded. The MANAFEST web application was used to identify antigen-specific clonotypes by comparing peptide-stimulated wells against reference wells and other culture wells. Positive clones required FDR below 0.05, an odds ratio above 5, and productive frequency above 0.1% in at least two of three replicate wells. Clonotypes that were significantly expanded in both SARS-CoV-2 spike wells and at least one common cold coronavirus spike condition were defined as cross-reactive. Using R version 3.6.1, CDR3 homology was evaluated through Levenshtein distances (stringdist) along with unrooted phylogenetic trees (ape). The public sequencing data were trimmed at Q25 with fastp and processed into clonotypes with MiXCR by TCRdb, which kept only in-frame beta chains. Each CDR3 protein gets just one entry, which takes the most common genes and DNA from the rows behind it. These V and J calls derive from TCRdb rather than the authors' analysis. The sample has more than 13,000 distinct CDR3 sequences on record, around a third of them singletons. 15% to 20% of the sample comes from the top ten.

What was sequenced was cultured CD4+ T cells from blood. The V and J segments used are TRBV20-1 and TRBJ2-3; the best D guess is TRBD2, with 6 bases matching. The source is a human donor with COVID-19. The DNA reads TGCAGTGCACCCGGACTAAGCACAGATACGCAGTATTTT. Translated, it gives CSAPGLSTDTQYF.